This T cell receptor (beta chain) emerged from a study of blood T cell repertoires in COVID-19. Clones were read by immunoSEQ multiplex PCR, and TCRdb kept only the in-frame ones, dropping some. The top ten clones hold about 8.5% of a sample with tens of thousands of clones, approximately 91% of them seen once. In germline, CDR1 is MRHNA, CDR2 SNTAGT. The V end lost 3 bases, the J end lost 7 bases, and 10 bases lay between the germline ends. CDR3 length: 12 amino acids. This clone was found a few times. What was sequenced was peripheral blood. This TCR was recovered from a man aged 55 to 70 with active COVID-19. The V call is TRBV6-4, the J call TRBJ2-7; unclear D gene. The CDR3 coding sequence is TGTGCCAGCAGTGAATCGTTCCTAGAGCAGTACTTC. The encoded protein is CASSESFLEQYF.